Sequencing of this T cell receptor (beta chain) was carried out in a study of radiation and T cells in renal cell carcinoma. The sample's time point: blood 4 weeks post-SBRT, at nephrectomy. Treatment defined: 15 Gy SBRT to primary tumor, nephrectomy 4 weeks later. Sequencing was performed with immunoSEQ multiplex PCR; in TCRdb, only in-frame clones are kept and a portion is missing. This sample carries about 170,000 clones, roughly 90% of them seen once, and the ten largest clones take over 9%. V shed 6 bases and J shed 5 bases, with 4 bases lying between them. The germline gives CDR1 MDHEN, CDR2 SYDVKM. This CDR3 contains 10 residues.

The sequence came from a woman in her fifties or sixties with renal cell carcinoma. The chain links TRBV28 to TRBJ2-5, with no clear D. Sample: blood, taken from a patient whose treatment included radiotherapy and nephrectomy. Written as DNA, the CDR3 is TGTGCCAGCAGGGGGGAGACCCAGTACTTC. This codes for CASRGETQYF. Complete variable domain (other parts from reference TRBV28 and TRBJ2-5): DVKVTQSSRYLVKRTGEKVFLECVQDMDHENMFWYRQDPGLGLRLIYFSYDVKMKEKGDIPEGYSVSREKKERFSLILESASTNQTSMYLCASRGETQYFGPGTRLLVL.